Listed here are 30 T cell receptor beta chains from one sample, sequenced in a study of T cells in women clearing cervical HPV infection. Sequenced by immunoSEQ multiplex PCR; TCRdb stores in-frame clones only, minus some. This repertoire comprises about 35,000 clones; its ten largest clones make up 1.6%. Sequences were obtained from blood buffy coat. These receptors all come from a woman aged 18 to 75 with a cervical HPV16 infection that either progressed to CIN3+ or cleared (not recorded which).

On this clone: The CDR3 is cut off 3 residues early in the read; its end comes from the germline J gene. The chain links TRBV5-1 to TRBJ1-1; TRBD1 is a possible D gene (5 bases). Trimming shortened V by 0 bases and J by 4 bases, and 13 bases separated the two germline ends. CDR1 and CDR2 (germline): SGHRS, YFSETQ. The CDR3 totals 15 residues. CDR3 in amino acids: CASSLAGTRATEAFF. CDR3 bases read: TGCGCCAGCAGCTTGGCAGGGACTAGGGCCACTGAA.

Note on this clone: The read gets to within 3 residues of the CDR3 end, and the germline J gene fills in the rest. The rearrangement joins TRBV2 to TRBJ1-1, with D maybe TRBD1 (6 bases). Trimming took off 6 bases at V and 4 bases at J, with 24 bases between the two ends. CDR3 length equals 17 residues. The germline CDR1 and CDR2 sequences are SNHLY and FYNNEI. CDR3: CASRQTGQGQGSTEAFF. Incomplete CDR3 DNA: TGTGCCAGCAGACAAACCGGGCAGGGACAAGGCTCCACTGAA. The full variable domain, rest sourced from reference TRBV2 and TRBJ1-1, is EPEVTQTPSHQVTQMGQEVILRCVPISNHLYFYWYRQILGQKVEFLVSFYNNEISEKSEIFDDQFSVERPDGSNFTLKIRSTKLEDSAMYFCASRQTGQGQGSTEAFFGQGTRLTVV.

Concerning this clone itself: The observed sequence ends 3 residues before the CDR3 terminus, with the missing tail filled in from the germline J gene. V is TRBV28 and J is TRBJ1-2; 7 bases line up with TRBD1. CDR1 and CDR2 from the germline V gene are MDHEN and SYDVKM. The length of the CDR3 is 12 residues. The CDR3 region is CASRTGSDGYTF. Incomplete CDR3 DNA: TGTGCCAGCAGGACAGGGAGCGACGGC.

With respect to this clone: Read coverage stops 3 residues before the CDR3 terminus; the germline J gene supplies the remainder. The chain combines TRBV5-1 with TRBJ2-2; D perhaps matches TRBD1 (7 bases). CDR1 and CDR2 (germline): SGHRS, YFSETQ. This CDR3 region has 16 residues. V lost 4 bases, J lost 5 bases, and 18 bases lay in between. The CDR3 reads CASSRLGTASTGELFF. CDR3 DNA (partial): TGCGCCAGCAGCCGACTAGGGACAGCCTCGACCGGGGAG.

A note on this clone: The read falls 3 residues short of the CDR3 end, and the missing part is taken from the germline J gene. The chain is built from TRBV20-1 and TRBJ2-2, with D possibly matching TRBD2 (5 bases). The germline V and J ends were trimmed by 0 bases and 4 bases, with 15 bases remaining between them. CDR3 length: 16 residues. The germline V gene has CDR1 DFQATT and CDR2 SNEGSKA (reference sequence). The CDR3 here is CSARDHNRGGTGELFF. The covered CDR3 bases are TGCAGTGCTAGAGATCATAATCGCGGAGGCACCGGGGAG.

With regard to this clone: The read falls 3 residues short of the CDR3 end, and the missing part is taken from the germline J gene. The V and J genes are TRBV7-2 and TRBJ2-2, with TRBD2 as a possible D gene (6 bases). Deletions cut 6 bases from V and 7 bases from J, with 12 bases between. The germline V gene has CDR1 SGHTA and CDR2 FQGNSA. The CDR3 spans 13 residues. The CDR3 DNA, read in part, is TGTGCCAGCAGTCATTTGGAGGGCGGGGAG. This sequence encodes CASSHLEGGE. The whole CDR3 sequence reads CASSHLEGGELFF.

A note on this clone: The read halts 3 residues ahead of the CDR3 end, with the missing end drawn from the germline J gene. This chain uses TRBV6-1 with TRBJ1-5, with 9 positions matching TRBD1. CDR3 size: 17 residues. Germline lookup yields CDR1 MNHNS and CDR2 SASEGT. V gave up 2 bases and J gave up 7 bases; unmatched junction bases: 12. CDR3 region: CASSEPLGQGDLQPQHF. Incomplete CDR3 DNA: TGTGCCAGCAGTGAACCCCTGGGACAGGGAGATTTGCAGCCC.

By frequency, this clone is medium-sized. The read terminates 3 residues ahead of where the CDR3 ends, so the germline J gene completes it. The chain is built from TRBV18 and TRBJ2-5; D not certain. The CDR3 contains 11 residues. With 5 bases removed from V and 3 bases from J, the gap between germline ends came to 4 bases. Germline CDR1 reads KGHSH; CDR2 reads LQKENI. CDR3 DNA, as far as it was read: TGTGCCAGCTCATCGGAAGAGACC. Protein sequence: CASSSEET. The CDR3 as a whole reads CASSSEETQYF.

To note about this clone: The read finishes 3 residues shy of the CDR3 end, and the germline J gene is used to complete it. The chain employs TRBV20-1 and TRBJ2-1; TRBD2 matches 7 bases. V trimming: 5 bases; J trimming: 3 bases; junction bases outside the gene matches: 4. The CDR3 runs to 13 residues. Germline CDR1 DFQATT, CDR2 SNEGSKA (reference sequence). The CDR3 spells CSAYGGGYNEQFF. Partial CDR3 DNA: TGCAGTGCTTATGGCGGGGGCTACAATGAG.

The sequenced CDR3 bases are TGTGCCAGCAGCCTCGAAATCGGGACTAGTAGCTACGAG. Translating it yields CASSLEIGTSSYE. In full, the CDR3 reads CASSLEIGTSSYEQYF. The chain joins TRBV4-2 to TRBJ2-7; 8 nucleotides agree with TRBD2. The read terminates 3 residues before the CDR3 end, so the remaining end is supplied by the germline J gene. The V gene end was trimmed by 4 bases and the J gene end by 3 bases; junction bases not matched to a gene: 11. Germline values: CDR1 LGHNA, CDR2 YNFKEQ. This CDR3 has 16 amino acids.

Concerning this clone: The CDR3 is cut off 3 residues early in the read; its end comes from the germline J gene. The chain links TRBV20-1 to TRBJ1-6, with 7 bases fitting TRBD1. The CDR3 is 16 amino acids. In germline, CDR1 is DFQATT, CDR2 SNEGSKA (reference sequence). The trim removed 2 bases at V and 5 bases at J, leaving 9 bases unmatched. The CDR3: CSARILTGTDNSPLHF. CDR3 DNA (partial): TGCAGTGCTAGAATTTTAACCGGGACAGATAATTCACCC.

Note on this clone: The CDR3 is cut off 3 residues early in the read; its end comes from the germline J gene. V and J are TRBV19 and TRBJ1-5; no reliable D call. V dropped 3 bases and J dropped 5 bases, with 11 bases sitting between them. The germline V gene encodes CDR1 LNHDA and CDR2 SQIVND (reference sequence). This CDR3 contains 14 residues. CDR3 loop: CASSILYRDQPQHF. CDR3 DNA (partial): TGTGCCAGTAGTATCCTGTATCGGGATCAGCCC.

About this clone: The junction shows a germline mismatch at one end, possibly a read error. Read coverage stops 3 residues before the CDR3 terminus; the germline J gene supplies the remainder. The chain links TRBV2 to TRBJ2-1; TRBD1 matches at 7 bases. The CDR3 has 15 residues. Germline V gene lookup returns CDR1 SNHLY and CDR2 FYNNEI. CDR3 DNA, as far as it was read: TGTGCCGGCAGGCCCGGGACAGCAGGCTACAATGAG. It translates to CAGRPGTAGYNE. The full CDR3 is CAGRPGTAGYNEQFF.

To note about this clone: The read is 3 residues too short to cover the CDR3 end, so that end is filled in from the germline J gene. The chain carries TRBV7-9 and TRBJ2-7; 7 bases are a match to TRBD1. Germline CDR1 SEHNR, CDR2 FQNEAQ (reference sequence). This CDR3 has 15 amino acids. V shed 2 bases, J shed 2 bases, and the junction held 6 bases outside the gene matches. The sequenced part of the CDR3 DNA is TGTGCCAGCAGCTTATTGGCCAGGGGGACCTACGAG. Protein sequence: CASSLLARGTYE. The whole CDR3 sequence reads CASSLLARGTYEQYF.

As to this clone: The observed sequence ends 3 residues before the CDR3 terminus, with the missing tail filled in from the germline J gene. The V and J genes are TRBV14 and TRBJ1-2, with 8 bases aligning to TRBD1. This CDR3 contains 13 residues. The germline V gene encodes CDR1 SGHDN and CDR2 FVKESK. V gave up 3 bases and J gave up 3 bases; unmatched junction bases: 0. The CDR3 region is CASSQDRDYGYTF. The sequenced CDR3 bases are TGTGCCAGCAGCCAGGACAGGGACTATGGC.

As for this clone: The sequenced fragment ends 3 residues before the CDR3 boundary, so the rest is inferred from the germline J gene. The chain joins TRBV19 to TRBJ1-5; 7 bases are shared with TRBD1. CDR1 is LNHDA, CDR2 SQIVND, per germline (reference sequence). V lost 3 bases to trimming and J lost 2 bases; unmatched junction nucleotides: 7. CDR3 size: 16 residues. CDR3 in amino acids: CASSIVFQGGNQPQHF. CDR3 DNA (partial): TGTGCCAGTAGTATTGTATTCCAGGGGGGCAATCAGCCC.

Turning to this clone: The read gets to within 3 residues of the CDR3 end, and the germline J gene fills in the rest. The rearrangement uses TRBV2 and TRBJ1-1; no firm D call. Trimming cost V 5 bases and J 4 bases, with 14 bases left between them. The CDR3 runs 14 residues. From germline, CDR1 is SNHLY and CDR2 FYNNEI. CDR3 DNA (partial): TGTGCCAGCAGTCAGCGGAGGCTGGGCACTGAA. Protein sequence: CASSQRRLGTE. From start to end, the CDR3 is CASSQRRLGTEAFF.

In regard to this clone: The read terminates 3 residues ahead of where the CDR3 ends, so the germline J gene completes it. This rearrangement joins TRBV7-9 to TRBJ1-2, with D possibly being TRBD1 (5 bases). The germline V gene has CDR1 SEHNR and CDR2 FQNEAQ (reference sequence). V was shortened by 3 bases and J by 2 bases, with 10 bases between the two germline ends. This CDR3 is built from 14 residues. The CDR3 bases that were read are TGTGCCAGCAGCTTGGACACTGGGAACTATGGC. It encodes CASSLDTGNYG. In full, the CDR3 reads CASSLDTGNYGYTF. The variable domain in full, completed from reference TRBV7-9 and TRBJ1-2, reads DTGVSQNPRHKITKRGQNVTFRCDPISEHNRLYWYRQTLGQGPEFLTYFQNEAQLEKSRLLSDRFSAERPKGSFSTLEIQRTEQGDSAMYLCASSLDTGNYGYTFGSGTRLTVV.

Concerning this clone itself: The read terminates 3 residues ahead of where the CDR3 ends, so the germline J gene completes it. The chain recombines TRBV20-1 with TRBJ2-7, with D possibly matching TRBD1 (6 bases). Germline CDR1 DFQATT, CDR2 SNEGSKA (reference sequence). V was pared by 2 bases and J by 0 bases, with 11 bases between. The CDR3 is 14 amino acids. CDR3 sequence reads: CSARTQTGSYEQYF. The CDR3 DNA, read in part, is TGCAGTGCTAGAACCCAGACAGGCTCCTACGAG.

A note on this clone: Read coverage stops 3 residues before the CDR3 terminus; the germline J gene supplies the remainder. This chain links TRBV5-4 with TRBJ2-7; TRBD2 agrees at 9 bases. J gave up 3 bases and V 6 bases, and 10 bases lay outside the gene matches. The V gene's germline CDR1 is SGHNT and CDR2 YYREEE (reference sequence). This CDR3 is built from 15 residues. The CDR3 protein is CASTQAGGMSYEQYF. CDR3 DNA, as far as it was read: TGTGCCAGCACTCAAGCGGGGGGTATGAGCTACGAG.

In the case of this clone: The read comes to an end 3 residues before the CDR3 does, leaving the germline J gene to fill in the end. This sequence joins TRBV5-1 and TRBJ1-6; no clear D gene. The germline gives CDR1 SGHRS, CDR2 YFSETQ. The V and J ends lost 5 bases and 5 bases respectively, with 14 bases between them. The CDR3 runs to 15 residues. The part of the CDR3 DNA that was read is TGCGCCAGCAGAAGGGCCCCGGAGAATAATTCACCC. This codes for CASRRAPENNSP. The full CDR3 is CASRRAPENNSPLHF.

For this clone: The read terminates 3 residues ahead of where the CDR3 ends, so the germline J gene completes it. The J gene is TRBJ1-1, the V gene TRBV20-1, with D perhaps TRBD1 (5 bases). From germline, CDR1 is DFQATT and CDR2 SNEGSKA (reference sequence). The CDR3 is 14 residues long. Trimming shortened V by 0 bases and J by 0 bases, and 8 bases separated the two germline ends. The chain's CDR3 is CSAREGEVNTEAFF. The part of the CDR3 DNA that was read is TGCAGTGCTAGAGAAGGGGAGGTGAACACTGAA.

CDR3: CASSPPSGNYEQYF. The sequenced CDR3 bases are TGTGCCAGCTCACCTCCTAGCGGAAACTACGAG. The chain uses TRBV18 and TRBJ2-7; TRBD2 matches 7 bases. The read gets to within 3 residues of the CDR3 end, and the germline J gene fills in the rest. The CDR3 covers 14 residues. V lost 3 bases and J lost 3; bases outside the gene matches: 5. The germline V gene has CDR1 KGHSH and CDR2 LQKENI.

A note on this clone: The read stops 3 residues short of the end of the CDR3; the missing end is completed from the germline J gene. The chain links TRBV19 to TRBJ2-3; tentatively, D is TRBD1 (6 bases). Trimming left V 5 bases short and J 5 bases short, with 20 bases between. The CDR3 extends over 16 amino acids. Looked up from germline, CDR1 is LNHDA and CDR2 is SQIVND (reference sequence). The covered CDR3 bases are TGTGCCAGTAGTTCTAGTCCGGGACATGGGTTAGATACG. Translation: CASSSSPGHGLDT. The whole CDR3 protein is CASSSSPGHGLDTQYF.

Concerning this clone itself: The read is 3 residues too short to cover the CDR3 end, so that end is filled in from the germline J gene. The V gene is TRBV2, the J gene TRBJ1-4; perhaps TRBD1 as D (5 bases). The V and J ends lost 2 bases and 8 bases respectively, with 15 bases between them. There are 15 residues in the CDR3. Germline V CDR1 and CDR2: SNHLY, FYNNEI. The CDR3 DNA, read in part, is TGTGCCAGCAGTGAACAGCTGGGGGGGGAGGAAAAA. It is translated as CASSEQLGGEEK. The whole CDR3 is CASSEQLGGEEKLFF. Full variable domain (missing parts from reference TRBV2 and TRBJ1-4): EPEVTQTPSHQVTQMGQEVILRCVPISNHLYFYWYRQILGQKVEFLVSFYNNEISEKSEIFDDQFSVERPDGSNFTLKIRSTKLEDSAMYFCASSEQLGGEEKLFFGSGTQLSVL.

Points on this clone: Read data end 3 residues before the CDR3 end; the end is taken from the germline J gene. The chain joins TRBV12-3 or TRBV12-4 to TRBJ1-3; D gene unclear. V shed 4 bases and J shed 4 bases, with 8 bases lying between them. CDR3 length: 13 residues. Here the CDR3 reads CASSSPSGNTIYF. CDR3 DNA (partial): TGTGCCAGCAGTTCCCCGTCGGGAAACACC.

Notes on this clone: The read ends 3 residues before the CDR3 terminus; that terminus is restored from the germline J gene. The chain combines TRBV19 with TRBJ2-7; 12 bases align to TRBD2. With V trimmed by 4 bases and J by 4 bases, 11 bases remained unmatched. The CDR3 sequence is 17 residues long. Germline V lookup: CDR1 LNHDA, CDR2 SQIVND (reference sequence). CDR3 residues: CASSTHISGLAGYEQYF. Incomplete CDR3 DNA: TGTGCCAGTAGTACCCATATTTCCGGACTAGCGGGATACGAG.

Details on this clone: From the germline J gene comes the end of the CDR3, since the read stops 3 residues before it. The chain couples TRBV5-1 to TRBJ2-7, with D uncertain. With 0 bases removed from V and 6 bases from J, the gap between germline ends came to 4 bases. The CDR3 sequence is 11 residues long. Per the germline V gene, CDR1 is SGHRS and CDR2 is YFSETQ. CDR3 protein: CASSLEGEQYF. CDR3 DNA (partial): TGCGCCAGCAGCTTGGAGGGCGAG.

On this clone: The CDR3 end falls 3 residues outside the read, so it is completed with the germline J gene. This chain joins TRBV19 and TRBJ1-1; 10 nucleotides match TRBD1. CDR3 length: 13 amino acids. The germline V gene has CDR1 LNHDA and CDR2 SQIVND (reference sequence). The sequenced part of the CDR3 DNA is TGTGCCAGTAGTCCGACAGGGGGCAGGGAA. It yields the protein CASSPTGGRE. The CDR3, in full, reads CASSPTGGREAFF.

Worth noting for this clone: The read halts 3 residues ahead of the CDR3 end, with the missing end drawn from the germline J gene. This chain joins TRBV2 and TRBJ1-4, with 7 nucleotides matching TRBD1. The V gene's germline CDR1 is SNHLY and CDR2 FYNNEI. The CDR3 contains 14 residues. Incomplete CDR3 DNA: TGTGCCAGCAGTAGAGACAGGGTCAATTCACCA. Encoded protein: CASSRDRVNSP. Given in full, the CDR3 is CASSRDRVNSPLFF.